The rows below give T cell receptor beta chains drawn from one sample of a study of cytomegalovirus exposure and HLA in healthy donors. TCRdb's copy holds only in-frame clones and misses some; the assay was immunoSEQ multiplex PCR. This table holds about 130,000 clones, about 73% found once. Sample: PBMCs. The receptors shown here come from a woman between 50 and 59 years old in good health and CMV-seropositive. Both conserved end residues are trimmed from each CDR3.

V gene | CDR3 protein
TRBV7-8 | ASSPQGAGTQY
TRBV7-9 | ASVRDRGIMNTEAF
TRBV13 | ASSRDRGNTEAF
TRBV19 | ASSISGAPRGNTIY
TRBV11-3 | ASSSGGPNTGELF
TRBV27 | ASSFRSPGTQETQY
TRBV2 | ASREQGPTYEQY
TRBV5-1 | ASSLEAGRRETQY
TRBV30 | AWSFSGAGEKLF
TRBV9 | ASSVGTGGLTEAF
TRBV27 | ASSPIPGTASSYEQY
TRBV2 | ASTGQGYNEQF
TRBV5-1 | ASLGGQETQY
TRBV5-1 | ASSQTSGGDHEQF
TRBV7-9 | ASSVTAGANTEAF
TRBV12-5 | ASGFSGGSNEQF
TRBV4-1 | ASSQNKYNEQF